The clone carrying this T cell receptor (beta chain) was picked up a small number of times. Its matching antigen is unknown. This sample is part of a study of cytomegalovirus exposure and HLA in healthy donors. Study-wide findings and caveats: When analyzed later, a missense DCLRE1C variant was found to be linked to TCR beta V- and J-gene trimming.

V lost 6 bases to trimming and J lost 2 bases; unmatched junction nucleotides: 4. Germline CDR1 and CDR2: MNHNS and SASEGT. The CDR3 runs to 13 residues. This PCR relied on a set of 60 Vbeta primers and 13 Jbeta primers. This table comes from immunoSEQ multiplex PCR, and its TCRdb copy is limited to in-frame clones, with some not included. The table lists around 36,000 clones, 81% of them singletons. The sequencing input was PBMCs. The sequence derives from a middle-aged woman in good health and CMV-seronegative. The chain has TRBV6-1 and TRBJ2-7, with 7 nucleotides matching TRBD2. The CDR3 region is CASRSSGTYEQYF. Written as DNA, the CDR3 is TGTGCCAGCAGATCTAGCGGAACCTACGAGCAGTACTTC.